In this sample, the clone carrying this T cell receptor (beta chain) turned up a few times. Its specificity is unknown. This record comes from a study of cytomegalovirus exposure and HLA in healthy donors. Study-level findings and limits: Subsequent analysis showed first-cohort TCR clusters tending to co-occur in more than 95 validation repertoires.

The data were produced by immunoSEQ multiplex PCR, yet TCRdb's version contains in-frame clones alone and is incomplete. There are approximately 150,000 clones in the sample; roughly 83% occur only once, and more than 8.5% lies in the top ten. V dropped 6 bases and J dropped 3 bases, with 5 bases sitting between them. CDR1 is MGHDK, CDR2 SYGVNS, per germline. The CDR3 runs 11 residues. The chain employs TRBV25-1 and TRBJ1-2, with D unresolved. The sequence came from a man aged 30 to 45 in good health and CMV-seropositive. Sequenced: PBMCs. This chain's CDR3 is CASRGDYGYTF. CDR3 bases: TGTGCCAGCAGGGGAGACTATGGCTACACCTTC.